This T cell receptor (beta chain) was sequenced in a study of OX40 agonist ivuxolimab in advanced cancers. Some background on the complete study: Ivuxolimab was an agonistic, fully human IgG2 monoclonal antibody directed against OX40 (CD134), a costimulatory receptor. Intravenous ivuxolimab was administered to patients every 2 weeks at six dose levels: 0.01, 0.1, 0.3, 1.5, 3 and 10 mg/kg. Of the roughly 52 dose-escalation patients, hepatocellular carcinoma was present in approximately 20, melanoma in approximately 15, renal cell carcinoma in 9 and head and neck cancer in 9. The dose-escalation cohort was almost 85% male with a mean age of about 58 years, ranging from about 20 to 85. Patients were allowed to have had prior anti-PD-1, anti-PD-L1 or anti-CTLA-4 therapy, and around two fifths of the dose-escalation patients had been treated with checkpoint inhibitors. Partial responses were achieved by three dose-escalation patients, of whom one had hepatocellular carcinoma and two had cutaneous melanoma. The point of sequencing TCRbeta in the periphery was to test whether ivuxolimab changed TCR sequence diversity and drove clonal T-cell expansion. The paper covers the monotherapy dose-escalation part of the phase I ivuxolimab trial, which included N of about 50 patients.

What the authors observed across the whole study: Low levels of normalized T-cell clonal expansion were also seen in some patients who did not respond. Clonal expansion of both CD4+ and CD8+ blood T cells was observed from baseline to week 6 at doses 0.1 to 3.0 mg/kg. Antigen specificity was not determined for the clonally expanded peripheral T cells. On average, CD8+ T cells showed more expanded clones than CD4+ T cells after ivuxolimab. Partial responders in the 0.1-3.0 mg/kg groups had among the lowest normalized peripheral clonal expansion, especially among CD8+ T cells.

The CDR3 starts with the cysteine, ends with the phenylalanine, and has 15 residues. CDR3 DNA only is kept here, 45 bases in frame from base 1. Reading the germline V gene gives CDR1 SGHAT and CDR2 FQNNGV. V lost 2 bases and J lost 4 bases; the stretch between them is 13 bases long. About this clone: No cognate antigen has been identified for it. Base qualities are missing; no much larger clone stands one base away.

Patients with a history of autoimmune disease or receiving systemic immunosuppression were excluded from the trial. Peripheral blood for TCR sequencing was collected from all dose cohorts at baseline, on cycle 4 day 1, and on cycle 7 day 1. The samples were taken from a phase I, first-in-human, multicenter, open-label dose-escalation trial of ivuxolimab. Adults with locally advanced or metastatic melanoma, renal cell carcinoma, hepatocellular carcinoma or head and neck squamous cell carcinoma were enrolled in the trial. Before TCR sequencing, CD4+ T cells and CD8+ T cells were sorted from peripheral blood as separate populations. Genomic DNA was isolated from the sorted cells so that the TCRbeta CDR3 region could be sequenced. The immunoSEQ Assay was used to sequence the TCRbeta CDR3 regions. TCRdb re-hosts the immuneACCESS table, in-frame sequences only. Its copies lack some clones; in the studies checked, an unresolved V gene accounts for under half of them, and the cause for the rest is not known. For this sample there are nearly 65,000 clones; roughly nine tenths appear just once. Of the sample, 4% to 5% falls within the top ten clones.

This chain is built from TRBV11-2 and TRBJ2-3; too little of a D gene remains to name it. This clonotype was obtained from an adult with an advanced solid tumor such as melanoma, head and neck, liver or kidney cancer. This material consisted of CD4+ or CD8+ T cells sorted from blood, taken in a trial of the OX40 agonist ivuxolimab. The DNA sequence is TGTGCCAGCAGCTTACTCCCCCGGGTTCCAGATACGCAGTATTTT. It translates as CASSLLPRVPDTQYF.